The 8 T cell receptor beta chains in this list originate from one sample, sequenced in a study of T cells in Graves' hyperthyroidism and ophthalmopathy. Regions amplified from RNA transcripts were the TCR beta CDR3 regions. The TCR CDR3 first-round RT-PCR relied on the HTBI primer set. One entry per CDR3 protein results from TCRdb running MiXCR on the multiplex PCR reads. The sample shows under 300,000 distinct CDR3 sequences, roughly an eighth of them seen only once. Sequences were obtained from blood. The receptors were sampled from a woman aged 40 to 55 with Graves' hyperthyroidism.

The chain couples TRBV20-1 to TRBJ1-2; D gene ambiguous. CDR3 length: 13 amino acids. From germline, CDR1 is DFQATT and CDR2 SNEGSKA (reference sequence). Trimming cost V 0 bases and J 6 bases, with 11 bases left between them. The DNA for the CDR3 is TGCAGTGCTAGAGATAAGCCCAAGGATGGCTACACCTTC. This encodes CSARDKPKDGYTF.

The gene calls are TRBV20-1 and TRBJ1-6, with D tentatively TRBD1 (6 bases). Trimming pared 5 bases from V and 9 bases from J, leaving 17 bases between. There are 14 residues in the CDR3. CDR1 DFQATT and CDR2 SNEGSKA come from the germline V gene (reference sequence). Written as DNA, the CDR3 is TGCAGTGCTTCCCCCTTGGGGGCTGGTTCACCCCTCCACTTT. Residues: CSASPLGAGSPLHF.

This clonotype occurred many times. The chain is built from TRBV30 and TRBJ2-7, with D perhaps matching TRBD1 or TRBD2 (5 bases each). CDR1 is GTSNPN and CDR2 is SVGIG in the germline V gene (reference sequence). This CDR3 spans 15 amino acids. Trimming removed 3 bases at V and 5 bases at J, with 20 bases between. DNA for the CDR3: TGTGCCTGGAGGCGCACCGGGACCACAGGCAACGAGCAGTACTTC. It translates to CAWRRTGTTGNEQYF.

This clonotype came up many times. V and J are TRBV2 and TRBJ2-5, with 10 bases matching TRBD2. Germline V lookup: CDR1 SNHLY, CDR2 FYNNEI. CDR3 length: 17 residues. The V and J ends lost 3 bases and 5 bases, in that order; junction bases with no gene match: 12. The chain's CDR3 is CASSERRLLAGVETQYF. CDR3 nucleotide sequence: TGTGCCAGCAGTGAGCGCCGGCTGCTAGCGGGGGTGGAGACCCAGTACTTC.

This clonotype has a handful of counts. The J gene is TRBJ2-1, the V gene TRBV11-3; D might be TRBD2 (5 bases). Trimming took off 0 bases at V and 8 bases at J, with 17 bases between the two ends. This CDR3 is 16 amino acids long. CDR1 is SGHNT, CDR2 YENEEA, per germline. CDR3 sequence (DNA): TGTGCCAGCAGCTTAGAACTCGGGGTCCGGGTTGATGAGCAGTTCTTC. Translation: CASSLELGVRVDEQFF.

The chain recombines TRBV18 with TRBJ2-1, with a tentative D call TRBD1 (5 bases). V lost 0 bases and J lost 0, with 9 bases in between. The CDR3 is made up of 16 amino acids. Germline CDR1 is KGHSH and CDR2 is LQKENI. The CDR3 DNA reads TGTGCCAGCTCACCACCGACAGCGAGCTCCTACAATGAGCAGTTCTTC. It specifies CASSPPTASSYNEQFF.

This clonotype appeared many times. At one of its ends the junction is not consistent with the germline gene, which may arise from a read error. This sequence joins TRBV7-7 and TRBJ2-3, with 7 positions matching TRBD2. Germline V lookup: CDR1 SSHAT, CDR2 FNYEAQ (reference sequence). CDR3 length: 15 residues. CDR3 residues: CASSPVGGGTDTQYF. The CDR3 DNA sequence: TGTGCTAGCAGCCCCGTGGGGGGGGGCACAGATACGCAGTATTTT.

Many counts were recorded for this clonotype. The gene calls are TRBV7-9 and TRBJ2-5; D is perhaps TRBD2 (5 bases). Trimming shortened V by 10 bases and J by 1 base, and 19 bases separated the two germline ends. Germline V gene sequence: CDR1 SEHNR, CDR2 FQNEAQ (reference sequence). This CDR3 has 15 amino acids. The CDR3 protein is CATEEFHGGQETQYF. The CDR3 DNA follows: TGTGCCACCGAAGAATTCCACGGAGGCCAAGAGACCCAGTACTTC.